The clone carrying this TCR beta chain has a handful of counts. The antigen remains undetermined. cDNA libraries for TCR alpha and TCR beta, carrying sample barcodes and UMIs, came from 5'RACE with constant-segment primers. Via MiXCR, TCRdb re-called the 5' RACE reads, giving one row per CDR3 protein. The sample has roughly 240,000 distinct CDR3 sequences; roughly 15% are singletons. This sample was taken from a study of T-cell memory formation after mild COVID-19. Study summary: The two donors had largely donor-specific TCR clusters. Whole-study results and caveats: The CD4+ clones that contracted clustered mainly within CM and EM, and the CD8+ clones concentrated in EMRA.

The clonotype was recovered from an adult woman who had mild COVID-19 (a few samples of this study predate the infection). Cell type and time point are not known. Sequences were obtained from PBMCs or a T cell subset sorted from them (not recorded which).

The chain's CDR3 is CASSPGQAEKQHF. Here the CDR3 DNA reads TGTGCCAGCAGCCCAGGACAGGCTGAAAAACAGCATTTT. V and J are TRBV7-8 and TRBJ1-5; 7 nucleotides agree with TRBD1. Unmatched junction bases numbered 11, after V lost 5 bases and J lost 13 bases. Germline values: CDR1 SGHVS, CDR2 FQNEAQ. This CDR3 has 13 amino acids.